One sample yielded the 6 T cell receptor beta chains listed below, sequenced in a study of blood T cell repertoires in COVID-19. The method was immunoSEQ multiplex PCR; TCRdb's version includes in-frame clones alone and lacks a portion of them. The profile shows about 47,000 clones, about nine tenths of them singletons. Material for sequencing was peripheral blood. The receptors derive from a man in his 60s with active COVID-19.

The V call is TRBV19, the J call TRBJ1-2, with 12 positions matching TRBD1. In germline, CDR1 is LNHDA, CDR2 SQIVND (reference sequence). The CDR3 length is 18 residues. V lost 4 bases to trimming and J lost 1 base; unmatched junction nucleotides: 10. The CDR3 sequence: CASSTPGTGGGINYGYTF. CDR3 in DNA: TGTGCCAGTAGTACCCCCGGGACAGGGGGCGGAATTAACTATGGCTACACCTTC.

The chain recombines TRBV5-8 with TRBJ2-3; weak D call: TRBD2 (6 bases). V lost 4 bases and J 6 bases, leaving 18 bases between the germline ends. Germline loops: CDR1 SGHTS, CDR2 YDEGEE. The CDR3 is 15 amino acids. DNA for the CDR3: TGTGCCAGCAGCCCCGGGAGCGCCCGGTCGGATACGCAGTATTTT. Its translation is CASSPGSARSDTQYF.

The V gene is TRBV7-3, the J gene TRBJ2-3; 11 bases fit TRBD2. The CDR3 contains 16 residues. The V and J ends lost 4 bases and 4 bases, in that order; junction bases with no gene match: 7. Germline CDR1 is SGHTA and CDR2 is FQGTGA. The DNA of the CDR3 is TGTGCCAGCAGCTCCTATACTAGCGGGGGCCCAGATACGCAGTATTTT. It codes for CASSSYTSGGPDTQYF. Based on the CDR3 plus reference TRBV7-3 and TRBJ2-3, the full variable domain is GAGVSQTPSNKVTEKGKYVELRCDPISGHTALYWYRQSLGQGPEFLIYFQGTGAADDSGLPNDRFFAVRPEGSVSTLKIQRTERGDSAVYLCASSSYTSGGPDTQYFGPGTRLTVL.

This chain joins TRBV19 and TRBJ2-5; 10 nucleotides match TRBD2. The CDR3 runs to 16 residues. After removal of 1 base from V and 2 bases from J, the junction contained 4 bases not matched to a gene. In germline, CDR1 is LNHDA, CDR2 SQIVND (reference sequence). The CDR3 nucleotides are TGTGCCAGTAGTATAGCAGCGGGGGGGAAACAAGAGACCCAGTACTTC. Translating gives CASSIAAGGKQETQYF.

The chain recombines TRBV9 with TRBJ1-2, with D unresolved. CDR3 length: 15 amino acids. The germline CDR1 and CDR2 sequences are SGDLS and YYNGEE. Trimming cost V 0 bases and J 3 bases, with 12 bases left between them. CDR3 bases: TGTGCCAGCAGCGTAGCTACCGGGGAAGACTATGGCTACACCTTC. It translates to CASSVATGEDYGYTF.

Notes on this clone: The same CDR3 can be traced to other DNA sequences in this sample. The CDR3 bases are TGTGCCAGCAGCTTAAGAGGCTACCCCTACGAGCAGTACTTC. Amino acids: CASSLRGYPYEQYF. The V call is TRBV7-3, the J call TRBJ2-7; D gene uncertain. This CDR3 is built from 14 residues. V gave up 1 base and J gave up 2 bases, with 9 bases separating them. The V gene's germline CDR1 is SGHTA and CDR2 FQGTGA.